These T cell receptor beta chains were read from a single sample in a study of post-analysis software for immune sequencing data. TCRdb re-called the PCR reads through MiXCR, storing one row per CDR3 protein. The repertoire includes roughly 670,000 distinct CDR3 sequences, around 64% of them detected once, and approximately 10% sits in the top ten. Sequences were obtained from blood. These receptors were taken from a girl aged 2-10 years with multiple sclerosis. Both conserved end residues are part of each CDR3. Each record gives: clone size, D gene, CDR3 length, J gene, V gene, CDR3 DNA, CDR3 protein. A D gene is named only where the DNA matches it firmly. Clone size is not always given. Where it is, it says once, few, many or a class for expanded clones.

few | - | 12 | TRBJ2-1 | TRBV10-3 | TGTGCCATCAAGGGGACCTCGGATGAGCAGTTCTTC | CAIKGTSDEQFF
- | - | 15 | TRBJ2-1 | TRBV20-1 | TGCAGTGCTAGAATTCATTCGACCTCCTACAATGAGCAGTTCTTC | CSARIHSTSYNEQFF
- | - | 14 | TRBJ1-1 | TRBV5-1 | TGCGCCAGCACGGGAGCTAGCATGAACACTGAAGCTTTCTTT | CASTGASMNTEAFF
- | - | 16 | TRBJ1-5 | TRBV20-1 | TGCAGTGCTAGGGATGGCGGACAGAGTAGCAATCAGCCCCAGCATTTT | CSARDGGQSSNQPQHF
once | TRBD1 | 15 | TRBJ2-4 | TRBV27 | TGTGCCAGCAGTTTGCTGGGGACAGGCATATGGGAGCAGTACTTC | CASSLLGTGIWEQYF
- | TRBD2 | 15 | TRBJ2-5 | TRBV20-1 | TGCAGTGCTGGAAGACTAGCGGGAGGGCGGGAGACCCAGTACTTC | CSAGRLAGGRETQYF
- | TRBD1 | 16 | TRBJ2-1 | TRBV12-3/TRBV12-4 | TGTGCCAGCAGGGTTTCCCGGGACAGCTCCTACAATGAGCAGTTCTTC | CASRVSRDSSYNEQFF
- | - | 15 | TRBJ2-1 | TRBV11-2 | TGTGCCAGCAGCTTACAGGGACGTAAAGGCAATGAGCAGTTCTTC | CASSLQGRKGNEQFF
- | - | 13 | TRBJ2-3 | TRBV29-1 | TGCAGCGTTGAAGGGGGGCCCCAAGATACGCAGTATTTT | CSVEGGPQDTQYF
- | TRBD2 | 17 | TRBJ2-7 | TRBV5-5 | TGTGCCAGCAGCTTGGCGGCTAGCGGGACCAGCTCCTACGAGCAGTACTTC | CASSLAASGTSSYEQYF
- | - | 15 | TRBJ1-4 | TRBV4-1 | TGCGCCAGCAGCCATCCGACAGGCGTCAATGAAAAACTGTTTTTT | CASSHPTGVNEKLFF
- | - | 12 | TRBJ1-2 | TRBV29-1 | TGCAGCGCCTTTACAGGGTACTATGGCTACACCTTC | CSAFTGYYGYTF
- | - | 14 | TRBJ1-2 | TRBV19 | TGTGCCAGTAGTTGGGCGGAAATGGGATATGGCTACACCTTC | CASSWAEMGYGYTF
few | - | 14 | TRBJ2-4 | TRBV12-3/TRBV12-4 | TGTGCCAGCACCGCCGGGACAATAAAAAACATTCAGTACTTC | CASTAGTIKNIQYF
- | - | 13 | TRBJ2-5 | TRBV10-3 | TGTGCCATCAGGCTCGGACGAGGGGAGACCCAGTACTTC | CAIRLGRGETQYF
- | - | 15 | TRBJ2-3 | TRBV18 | TGTGCCAGCTCACCTTATCAGGGGTTCACAGATACGCAGTATTTT | CASSPYQGFTDTQYF
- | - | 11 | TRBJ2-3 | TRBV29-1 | TGCAGCGTTGAATGGGGGGATGCGCAGTATTTT | CSVEWGDAQYF
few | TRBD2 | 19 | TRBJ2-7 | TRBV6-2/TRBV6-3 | TGTGCCAGCAGTTACTCAGGCGGGCGTAGCGGGAGCCAATCCTACGAGCAGTACTTC | CASSYSGGRSGSQSYEQYF
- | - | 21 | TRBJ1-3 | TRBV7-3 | TGTGCCAGCAGCCACTGGTATCAGCCGACGACGTCGGAATTCTCTGGAAACACCATATATTTT | CASSHWYQPTTSEFSGNTIYF
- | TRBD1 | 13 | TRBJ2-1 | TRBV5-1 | TGCGCCAGCAGCGTGCGACAGGGGGGTCAGCAGTTCTTC | CASSVRQGGQQFF
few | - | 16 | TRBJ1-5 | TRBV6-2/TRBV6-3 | TGTGCCAGCAGTTACTCAGGGGCAAGAAGTAATCAGCCCCAGCATTTT | CASSYSGARSNQPQHF
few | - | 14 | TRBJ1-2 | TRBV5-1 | TGCGCCAGCAGCCGGTACAGGGACGGAGGGGGCTACACCTTC | CASSRYRDGGGYTF
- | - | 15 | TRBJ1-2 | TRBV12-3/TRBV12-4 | TGTGCCAGCAGTTTAATCGCGGGGCGGGACTATGGCTACACCTTC | CASSLIAGRDYGYTF
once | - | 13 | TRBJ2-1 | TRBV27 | TGTGCCAGCAGTTTATGGGAAGACAATGAGCAGTTCTTC | CASSLWEDNEQFF
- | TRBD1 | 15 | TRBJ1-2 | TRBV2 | TGTGCCAGCAGGATCGAACAGGGGCTAAACTATGGCTACACCTTC | CASRIEQGLNYGYTF
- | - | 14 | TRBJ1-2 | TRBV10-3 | TGTGCCATCAGTTTAAAGGGGCAGGGGAATGGCTACACCTTC | CAISLKGQGNGYTF
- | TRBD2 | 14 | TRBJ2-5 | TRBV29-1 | TGCAGCGTTCTCGGACTAGCGGGACAAGAGACCCAGTACTTC | CSVLGLAGQETQYF
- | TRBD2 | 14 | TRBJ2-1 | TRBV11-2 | TGTGCCAGCAGCAGACTAGCGGGAAAGAATGAGCAGTTCTTC | CASSRLAGKNEQFF
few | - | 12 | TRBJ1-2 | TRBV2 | TGTGCCAGCAGTGTGGTGAGCTATGGCTACACCTTC | CASSVVSYGYTF
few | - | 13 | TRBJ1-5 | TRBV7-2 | TGTGCCAGCAGTCGGGCCCTAGATCAGCCCCAGCATTTT | CASSRALDQPQHF
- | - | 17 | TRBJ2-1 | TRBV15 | TGTGCCACCAGCACCTCGCGGGACACTAGCTCCTACAATGAGCAGTTCTTC | CATSTSRDTSSYNEQFF
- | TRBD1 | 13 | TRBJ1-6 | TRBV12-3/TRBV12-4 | TGTGCCAGCAGTTCTAACAGGGGCTCACCCCTCCACTTT | CASSSNRGSPLHF
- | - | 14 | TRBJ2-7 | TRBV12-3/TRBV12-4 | TGTGCCAGCAGCCCAGGGAACCACCTCTACGAGCAGTACTTC | CASSPGNHLYEQYF